Described below is a single TCR beta chain sequence and its context. Using its own MiXCR run on the 5' RACE reads, TCRdb lists one record per CDR3 protein. The repertoire holds some 120,000 distinct CDR3 sequences, with approximately 15% as singletons. The CDR3 covers 14 residues. V was pared by 4 bases and J by 3 bases, with 13 bases between. Per the germline V gene, CDR1 is MGHRA and CDR2 is YSYEKL. This entry comes from a study of T-cell memory formation after mild COVID-19. Study as a whole: Clusters of TCRs were largely donor specific.

V is TRBV4-1 and J is TRBJ2-7, with D possibly being TRBD1 or TRBD2 (6 bases each). Sequenced sample: PBMCs or a T cell subset sorted from them (not recorded which). The sequence was obtained from an adult woman who had mild COVID-19 (a few samples of this study predate the infection). Cell type and time point are not known. CDR3 sequence (DNA): TGCGCCAGCAGCCCCAAGGAGGGGGTCTACGAGCAGTACTTC. Encoded protein: CASSPKEGVYEQYF.